The TCR beta chain described here comes from a study of T cells in Graves' hyperthyroidism and ophthalmopathy. The investigators amplified TCR beta CDR3 regions from RNA transcripts. The HTBI primer set served for first-round RT-PCR of the TCR CDR3. TCRdb used MiXCR to reprocess the multiplex PCR reads, holding one entry per CDR3 protein. Among under 700,000 distinct CDR3 sequences listed, roughly 17% were seen once. The germline V gene has CDR1 SGHVS and CDR2 FQNEAQ. The CDR3 is made up of 17 amino acids. Trimming cost V 3 bases and J 0 bases, with 17 bases left between them. For Graves' hyperthyroidism to be stable, ophthalmopathy could not progress within 18 months. Those patients with uncontrolled infection, other autoimmune disease, pregnancy or lactation were excluded.

The sample was blood. This clonotype was obtained from a woman aged 18-29 years with Graves' hyperthyroidism. The rearrangement links TRBV7-8 to TRBJ1-1; possibly TRBD1 for D (6 bases). The CDR3 protein is CASSFGAGEYMNTEAFF. In DNA form, the CDR3 reads TGTGCCAGCAGCTTTGGGGCAGGGGAGTACATGAACACTGAAGCTTTCTTT.